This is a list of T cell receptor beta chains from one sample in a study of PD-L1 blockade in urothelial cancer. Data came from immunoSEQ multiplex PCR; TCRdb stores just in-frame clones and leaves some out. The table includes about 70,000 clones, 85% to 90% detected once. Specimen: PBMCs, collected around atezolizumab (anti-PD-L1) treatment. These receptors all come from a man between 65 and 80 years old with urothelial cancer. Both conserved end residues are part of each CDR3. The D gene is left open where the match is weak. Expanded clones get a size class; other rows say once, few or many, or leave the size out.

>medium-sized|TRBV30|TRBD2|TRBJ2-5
TGTGCCTGGGGGGGGGTGTCATCCCAAGAGACCCAGTACTTC
CAWGGVSSQETQYF
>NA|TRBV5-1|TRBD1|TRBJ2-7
TGCGCCAGCAGCAACCGGGACAGGGCCTACGAGCAGTACTTC
CASSNRDRAYEQYF
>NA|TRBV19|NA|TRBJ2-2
TGTGCCAGTAGTATAGATAGTCCGCGGGGAGACAGGGCCGGGGAGCTGTTTTTT
CASSIDSPRGDRAGELFF
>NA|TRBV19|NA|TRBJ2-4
TGTGCCACTTCGAACAGACCGAAAAACATTCAGTACTTC
CATSNRPKNIQYF
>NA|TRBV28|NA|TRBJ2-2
TGTGCTAGCAGTTTATCCCCCTTACAAAACACCGGGGAGCTGTTTTTT
CASSLSPLQNTGELFF
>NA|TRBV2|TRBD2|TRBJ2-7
TGTGCCAGCTTTATGCTAGCGGGAATCACCTACGAGCAGTACTTC
CASFMLAGITYEQYF
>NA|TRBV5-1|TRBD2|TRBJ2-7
TGCGCCAGCAGCTCCCGGACCGGGACTAGCGTCGAGCAGTACTTC
CASSSRTGTSVEQYF
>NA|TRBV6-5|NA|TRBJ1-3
TGTGCCAGCACGCGCTCCGCCGGAAACACCATATATTTT
CASTRSAGNTIYF
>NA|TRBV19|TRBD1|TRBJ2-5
TGTGCCAGTAGCCTCGGGGGACAGGTACAAGAGACCCAGTACTTC
CASSLGGQVQETQYF
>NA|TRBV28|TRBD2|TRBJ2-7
TGTGCCAGCAGGACTAGCGGGGGATCCTACGAGCAGTACTTC
CASRTSGGSYEQYF
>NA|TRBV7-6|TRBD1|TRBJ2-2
TGTGCCAGCAGATCGGACAGGGCGGACCCCGGGGAGCTGTTTTTT
CASRSDRADPGELFF
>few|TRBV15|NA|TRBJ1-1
TGTGCCACCAGCACAGATCGACAGAACACTGAAGCTTTCTTT
CATSTDRQNTEAFF
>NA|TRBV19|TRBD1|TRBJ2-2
TGTGCCAGTAGTCCTAGACAGGGGGTCCTCACCGGGGAGCTGTTTTTT
CASSPRQGVLTGELFF
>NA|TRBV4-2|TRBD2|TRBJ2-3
TGTGCCAGCAGCCAGCAACTCGGGACTAGCGCCACAGATACGCAGTATTTT
CASSQQLGTSATDTQYF
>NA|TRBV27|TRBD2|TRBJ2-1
TGTGCCAGCAGTCCTGGGAGCGGGAGGGGCTCCTACAATGAGCAGTTCTTC
CASSPGSGRGSYNEQFF
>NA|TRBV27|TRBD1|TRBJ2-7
TGTGCCAGCAGTTTGGGGGGACAGGGGGCATCCAGCGAGCAGTACTTC
CASSLGGQGASSEQYF
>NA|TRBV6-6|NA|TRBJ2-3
TGTGCCAGCACGGAGAGGGATACGCAGTATTTT
CASTERDTQYF
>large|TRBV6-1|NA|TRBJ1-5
TGTGCCAGCAAGGATAGCCTGCCTAGCAATCAGCCCCAGCATTTT
CASKDSLPSNQPQHF
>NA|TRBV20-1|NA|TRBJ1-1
TGCAGTGCTTCAGGGGCCACTGAAGCTTTCTTT
CSASGATEAFF
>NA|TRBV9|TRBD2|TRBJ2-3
TGTGCCAGCAGCGTAGGATTTGGCGGGAGGGCAGATACGCAGTATTTT
CASSVGFGGRADTQYF
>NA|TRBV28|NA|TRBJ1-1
TGTGCCAGCAGATCTGGCGGTGACACTGAAGCTTTCTTT
CASRSGGDTEAFF
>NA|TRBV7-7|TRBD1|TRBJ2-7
TGTGCCAGCAGCCTAGACAGGGGCAACGAGCAGTACTTC
CASSLDRGNEQYF
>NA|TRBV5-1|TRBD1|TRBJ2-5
TGCGCCAGCAGCCGCGACGCGACAGGGAATGGAGAGACCCAGTACTTC
CASSRDATGNGETQYF
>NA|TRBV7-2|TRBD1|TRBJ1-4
TGTGCCAGCAGCCATAGGGGACAGGGAAGTGAAAAACTGTTTTTT
CASSHRGQGSEKLFF
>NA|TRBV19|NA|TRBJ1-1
TGTGCCAGTAAGTCCCAGGGGCTAACCACTGAAGCTTTCTTT
CASKSQGLTTEAFF
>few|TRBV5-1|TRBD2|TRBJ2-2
TGCGCCAGCAGCTTGGATAACCCTAAGTGGCGGGAGCCCGGGGAGCTGTTTTTT
CASSLDNPKWREPGELFF
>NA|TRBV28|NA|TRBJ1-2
TGTGCCAGCAGTTCCACATATGGCTACACCTTC
CASSSTYGYTF
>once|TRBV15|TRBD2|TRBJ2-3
TGTGCCACCAGCAGCGGAGTAGCGGGAGGGCTGATCACAGATACGCAGTATTTT
CATSSGVAGGLITDTQYF
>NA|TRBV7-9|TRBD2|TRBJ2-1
TGTGCCAGCAGCCAGACCGGACTAGCGGGAGATCGGTTCTTC
CASSQTGLAGDRFF
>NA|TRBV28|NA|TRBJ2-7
TGTGCCAGCAGGGGGGCAGACAGGCCCGACTACGAGCAGTACTTC
CASRGADRPDYEQYF
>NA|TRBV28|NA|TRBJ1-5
TGTGCCAGCAGTTTGGGCACTCTTAGCAATCAGCCCCAGCATTTT
CASSLGTLSNQPQHF
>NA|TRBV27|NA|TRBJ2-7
TGTGCCAGCAGTTTATCGGGTCCGGGGAGCGAGCAGTACTTC
CASSLSGPGSEQYF
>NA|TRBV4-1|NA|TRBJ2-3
TGCGCCAGCAGCCAAGAGAGGTCCACAGATACGCAGTATTTT
CASSQERSTDTQYF
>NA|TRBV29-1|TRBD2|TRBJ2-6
TGCAGCGTTGATTCTCGGGGGGGTACAGGGGCCAACGTCCTGACTTTC
CSVDSRGGTGANVLTF
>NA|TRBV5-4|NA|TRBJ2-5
TGTGCCAGCAGCGCCAGCCAAGAGACCCAGTACTTC
CASSASQETQYF
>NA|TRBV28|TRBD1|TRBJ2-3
TGTGCCAGCAGTTTCCGGGACAGGGACACAGATACGCAGTATTTT
CASSFRDRDTDTQYF
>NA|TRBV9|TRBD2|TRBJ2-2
TGTGCCAGCAGCGTTGGGACTAGCGGGAGCCCCGGGGAGCTGTTTTTT
CASSVGTSGSPGELFF
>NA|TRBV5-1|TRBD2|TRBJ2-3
TGCGCCAGCAGCTTCATGCTAGCGGGCACAGATACGCAGTATTTT
CASSFMLAGTDTQYF
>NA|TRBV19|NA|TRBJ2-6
TGTGCCAGTAGGCGGGACTCTGGGGCCAACGTCCTGACTTTC
CASRRDSGANVLTF
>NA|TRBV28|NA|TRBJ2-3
TGTGCCAGCAGTTTATCCGGGAGAGGCACAGATACGCAGTATTTT
CASSLSGRGTDTQYF
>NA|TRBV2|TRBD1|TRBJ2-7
TGTGCCAGCAGATCAGACAGGGGGCTCCTTAGGACCTACGAGCAGTACTTC
CASRSDRGLLRTYEQYF
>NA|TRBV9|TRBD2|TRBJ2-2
TGTGCCAGCAGCCTAGGACTAGCGATTAACACCGGGGAGCTGTTTTTT
CASSLGLAINTGELFF
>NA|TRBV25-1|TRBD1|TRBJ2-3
TGTGCCAGCAGTGTCCGACAGGGGGCTTGGCCAGATACGCAGTATTTT
CASSVRQGAWPDTQYF
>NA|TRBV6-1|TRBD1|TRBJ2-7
TGTGCCAGCAGTGAACTTGAGGACAGGGGGCGTCGGTACTTC
CASSELEDRGRRYF
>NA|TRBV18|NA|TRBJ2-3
TGTGCCAGCTCACCATCAGGGGGGCAACTAGATACGCAGTATTTT
CASSPSGGQLDTQYF
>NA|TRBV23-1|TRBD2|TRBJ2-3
TGCGCCAGCAGTCAATCGGGAGGGCGCACAGATACGCAGTATTTT
CASSQSGGRTDTQYF
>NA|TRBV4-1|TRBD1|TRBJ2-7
TGCGCCAGCAGCCAAGAGGGACAGGTCGTCTACGAGCAGTACTTC
CASSQEGQVVYEQYF
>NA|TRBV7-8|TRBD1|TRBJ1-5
TGTGCCAGCAGCTTATCGGCAGGGGGCGAGGGGCCCCAGCATTTT
CASSLSAGGEGPQHF
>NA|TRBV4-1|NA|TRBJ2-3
TGCGCCAGCAGCCAAGAGGTTTATGAAGGGGGCACAGATACGCAGTATTTT
CASSQEVYEGGTDTQYF
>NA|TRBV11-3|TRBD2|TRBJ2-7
TGTGCCAGCAGCTTGACGGGGGGTGCCTACGAGCAGTACTTC
CASSLTGGAYEQYF
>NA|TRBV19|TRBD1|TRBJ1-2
TGTGCCAGTAGTACGGACAGGGGGCATGGCTACACCTTC
CASSTDRGHGYTF
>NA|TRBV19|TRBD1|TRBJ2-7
TGTGCCAGTAGTATCAACAGGGGGCGTAACGAGCAGTACTTC
CASSINRGRNEQYF